These 5 T cell receptor beta chains came from one sample sequenced in a study of blood T cells in healthy people across ages. Together with a sample-barcoded 5' primer, a J-beta primer mix was included in a second PCR lasting roughly 6 to 12 cycles. Each CDR3 protein is one row after TCRdb ran MiXCR on the 5' RACE reads. This sample has about 930,000 distinct CDR3 sequences, with under 35% found just once. The same data also contributed to another study, on T cells of mothers and their children.

Sequenced material: blood. These receptors were obtained from a woman aged 40 to 50 in good health.

This clonotype was seen just once. A clone one base away is much larger, so this may be a read error. V and J are TRBV5-1 and TRBJ2-4; no clear D. The germline V gene encodes CDR1 SGHRS and CDR2 YFSETQ. There are 13 residues in the CDR3. V was shortened by 0 bases and J by 13 bases, with 14 bases between the two germline ends. CDR3 protein: CASSLGDLNEQYF. CDR3 nucleotides: TGCGCCAGCAGCTTGGGCGACCTAAATGAGCAGTACTTC.

In this sample, this clonotype turned up many times. The chain links TRBV20-1 to TRBJ2-5; 8 nucleotides match TRBD1. Germline V gene sequence: CDR1 DFQATT, CDR2 SNEGSKA (reference sequence). The CDR3 consists of 12 residues. J was trimmed by 5 bases and V by 6 bases; bases with no gene match: 5. CDR3 region: CSAQGAGETQYF. For the CDR3, the DNA is TGCAGTGCGCAGGGGGCTGGGGAGACCCAGTACTTC.

The chain has TRBV5-1 and TRBJ2-1; 9 nucleotides align to TRBD2. Germline V CDR1 and CDR2: SGHRS, YFSETQ. The V and J ends lost 3 bases and 15 bases, in that order; junction bases with no gene match: 10. CDR3 size: 13 residues. The CDR3 region has the DNA TGCGCCAGCAGCTCCACTAGCGGGCCCGGATGGTTCTTC. It translates to CASSSTSGPGWFF.

This clonotype has a handful of counts. The chain recombines TRBV6-2 or TRBV6-3 with TRBJ2-7; D is unresolved. The CDR3 is made up of 13 amino acids. Trimming cost V 4 bases and J 2 bases, with 9 bases left between them. The V gene's germline CDR1 is MNHEY and CDR2 SVGEGT. The CDR3 protein is CASSWTAPYEQYF. The CDR3 DNA is TGTGCCAGCAGTTGGACCGCGCCCTACGAGCAGTACTTC.

This clonotype was observed a few times. The chain uses TRBV29-1 and TRBJ1-1; no definite D call. V gave up 1 base and J gave up 12 bases, with 12 bases separating them. The CDR3 has 11 residues. The germline V gene has CDR1 SQVTM and CDR2 ANQGSEA. CDR3 DNA sequence: TGCAGCGTTGAAGTAAAGGCTATGACTTTCTTT. The encoded protein is CSVEVKAMTFF.